The 19 T cell receptor beta chains below were found in one sample sequenced in a study of cytomegalovirus exposure and HLA in healthy donors (dated by TCRdb to 2016 to 2017). Library preparation used the immunoSEQ multiplex PCR assay. A mixture of 60 forward primers for TCR Vbeta segments and 13 reverse primers for TCR Jbeta segments was used in the multiplex PCR. This immuneACCESS table, as held by TCRdb, lists in-frame sequences with V and J called but not all clones. Of the missing ones, under half trace to an unresolved V gene in checked studies; the others have no known cause. The sample contains 79,000 or so clones, around 70% of them found a single time. The leading ten clones occupy roughly 15% of the sample. The sequenced sample was PBMCs. These TCRs come from a middle-aged woman in good health and CMV-seropositive.

The rearrangement joins TRBV4-2 to TRBJ2-1; D is undetermined. The CDR3 runs to 17 residues. Trimming took off 4 bases at V and 5 bases at J, with 21 bases between the two ends. CDR1 and CDR2 from the germline V gene are LGHNA and YNFKEQ. The CDR3 here is CASSLTYGDGTNNEQFF. As DNA, the CDR3 is TGTGCCAGCAGCCTAACCTATGGAGATGGCACAAACAATGAGCAGTTCTTC.

V usage is TRBV6-5 and J usage is TRBJ1-2, with D hard to call. CDR1 and CDR2 (germline): MNHEY, SVGAGI. Between the trimmed V and J ends, which lost 4 bases and 1 base, there was a span of 13 bases. This CDR3 comprises 15 residues. The CDR3 protein is CASSSNGRGNYGYTF. CDR3 coding DNA: TGTGCCAGCAGTTCCAACGGGCGGGGTAACTATGGCTACACCTTC.

The chain recombines TRBV11-2 with TRBJ2-1; D possibly corresponds to TRBD2 (6 bases). Germline V gives CDR1 SGHAT, CDR2 FQNNGV. Trimming shortened V by 5 bases and J by 9 bases, and 17 bases separated the two germline ends. The CDR3 is 14 amino acids. CDR3 bases: TGTGCCAGCAGCGAGCGGGCAACTGGCGGTGAGCAGTTCTTC. Protein sequence: CASSERATGGEQFF.

This chain links TRBV29-1 with TRBJ1-1; D is possibly TRBD1 (5 bases). CDR1 is SQVTM, CDR2 ANQGSEA, per germline. CDR3 size: 12 residues. V gave up 7 bases and J gave up 6 bases, with 15 bases separating them. This chain's CDR3 is CSGRQGTPEAFF. In DNA form, the CDR3 reads TGCAGCGGCAGGCAGGGAACCCCTGAAGCTTTCTTT. Combining the CDR3 with reference TRBV29-1 and TRBJ1-1 gives the whole variable domain SAVISQKPSRDICQRGTSLTIQCQVDSQVTMMFWYRQQPGQSLTLIATANQGSEATYESGFVIDKFPISRPNLTFSTLTVSNMSPEDSSIYLCSGRQGTPEAFFGQGTRLTVV.

This clone was seen a few times. The rearrangement uses TRBV4-1 and TRBJ1-5; 7 bases match TRBD1. Germline V CDR1 and CDR2: MGHRA, YSYEKL. V shed 4 bases, J shed 5 bases, and the junction held 8 bases outside the gene matches. This CDR3 is 15 amino acids long. CDR3 coding DNA: TGCGCCAGCAGCCGGCGACAGGGTACAGATCAGCCCCAGCATTTT. It codes for CASSRRQGTDQPQHF.

The chain links TRBV7-2 to TRBJ1-6; D ambiguous. In germline, CDR1 is SGHTA, CDR2 FQGNSA. This CDR3 spans 13 amino acids. V lost 4 bases, J lost 9 bases, and 10 bases lay in between. The CDR3 loop reads CASSSGYGSPLHF. Written as DNA, the CDR3 is TGTGCCAGCAGCTCAGGCTACGGTTCACCCCTCCACTTT.

The rearrangement uses TRBV4-3 and TRBJ2-7; D is unclear. The CDR3 has 16 amino acids. Trimming removed 1 base from V and 3 bases from J, with 16 bases in between. Germline CDR1 LGHNA, CDR2 YSLEER. CDR3 DNA: TGCGCCAGCAGCCAAGTGTCAGGCCGTGCTTACTACGAGCAGTACTTC. It translates to CASSQVSGRAYYEQYF.

V and J are TRBV2 and TRBJ1-1; D is ambiguous. V lost 8 bases and J lost 11, with 9 bases in between. The CDR3 sequence is 9 residues long. Per the germline V gene, CDR1 is SNHLY and CDR2 is FYNNEI. CDR3 residues: CASGQMAFF. The CDR3 DNA sequence: TGTGCCAGCGGGCAGATGGCTTTCTTT.

This clone has only a few counts. The chain is built from TRBV5-4 and TRBJ1-1; weak D call: TRBD1 (5 bases). CDR3 length: 15 residues. V lost 0 bases and J 3 bases, leaving 12 bases between the germline ends. The germline CDR1 and CDR2 sequences are SGHNT and YYREEE (reference sequence). The CDR3 loop is CASSLATGGDTEAFF. The CDR3 DNA sequence: TGTGCCAGCAGCTTGGCAACAGGCGGGGACACTGAAGCTTTCTTT.

The chain uses TRBV4-3 and TRBJ2-5; 11 bases align to TRBD2. Trimming at V came to 4 bases and at J to 0 bases, leaving 13 bases not matched to a gene. The CDR3 runs 19 residues. Germline values: CDR1 LGHNA, CDR2 YSLEER. CDR3 sequence: CASSPGHLAGGLYQETQYF. CDR3 bases: TGCGCCAGCAGCCCGGGGCATTTAGCGGGGGGGCTCTACCAAGAGACCCAGTACTTC.

The chain employs TRBV18 and TRBJ1-1, with 9 bases that match TRBD1. The CDR3 totals 15 residues. V lost 5 bases to trimming and J lost 9 bases; unmatched junction nucleotides: 13. Germline V gives CDR1 KGHSH, CDR2 LQKENI. In DNA form, the CDR3 reads TGTGCCAGCTCAAGTGAGCCGGGACAGGGAAGGAAAGCTTTCTTT. Translation gives CASSSEPGQGRKAFF.

In its sample, this clone was seen a few times. The chain employs TRBV4-3 and TRBJ1-4; no reliable D call. The CDR3 loop spans 16 amino acids. The germline gives CDR1 LGHNA, CDR2 YSLEER. Trimming cost V 0 bases and J 7 bases, with 15 bases left between them. Here the CDR3 DNA reads TGCGCCAGCAGCCAAGATCCCAACACCAGAGGTGAAAAACTGTTTTTT. It translates to CASSQDPNTRGEKLFF.

As for this clone: Sequence at one end of the junction differs from germline and may be a read error. The chain couples TRBV7-7 to TRBJ2-5; D might be TRBD1 (7 bases). CDR1 and CDR2 (germline): SSHAT, FNYEAQ (reference sequence). This CDR3 comprises 15 residues. The CDR3 DNA reads TGTGCTAGCAGCTTCGGGACCCCAGGGGGGGAGACCCAGTACTTC. Protein sequence: CASSFGTPGGETQYF. The whole variable domain, remainder taken from reference TRBV7-7 and TRBJ2-5, is GAGVSQSPRYKVTKRGQDVTLRCDPISSHATLYWYQQALGQGPEFLTYFNYEAQPDKSGLPSDRFSAERPEGSISTLTIQRTEQRDSAMYRCASSFGTPGGETQYFGPGTRLLVL.

This chain joins TRBV4-1 and TRBJ1-5; 7 positions agree with TRBD1. The CDR3 sequence is 14 residues long. V dropped 5 bases and J dropped 1; count of bases not matched to a gene: 2. The germline V gene has CDR1 MGHRA and CDR2 YSYEKL. CDR3 in DNA: TGCGCCAGCAGCTCGACAGGGAGCAATCAGCCCCAGCATTTT. It specifies CASSSTGSNQPQHF.

This clone was seen just once. The CDR3 here is CASSYPGRNYGYTF. The CDR3 DNA follows: TGTGCCAGCAGCTACCCGGGTCGGAACTATGGCTACACCTTC. The chain carries TRBV7-9 and TRBJ1-2; D is uncertain. The V and J ends lost 4 bases and 2 bases respectively, with 11 bases between them. The CDR3 totals 14 residues. Germline V lookup: CDR1 SEHNR, CDR2 FQNEAQ (reference sequence).

V and J are TRBV7-2 and TRBJ2-7, with TRBD1 identical over 9 bases. The V segment lost 5 bases and the J segment 2 bases; nucleotides outside the gene matches: 7. Germline CDR1 and CDR2: SGHTA and FQGNSA. This CDR3 region has 15 residues. The CDR3 region has the DNA TGTGCCAGCAGCCCCGCGACAGGGGGACCCTACGAGCAGTACTTC. It translates to CASSPATGGPYEQYF.

V and J are TRBV2 and TRBJ2-5; perhaps TRBD2 as D (6 bases). This CDR3 region has 15 residues. Trimming shortened V by 3 bases and J by 5 bases, and 16 bases separated the two germline ends. Germline loops: CDR1 SNHLY, CDR2 FYNNEI. CDR3 in DNA: TGTGCCAGCAGTGATTCAGGCGGACTATACGAGACCCAGTACTTC. Encoded protein: CASSDSGGLYETQYF.

This chain connects TRBV29-1 to TRBJ1-1, with TRBD1 matching 12 bases. V was pared by 3 bases and J by 5 bases, with 7 bases of the junction left unmatched. The length of the CDR3 is 15 residues. Germline CDR1 and CDR2: SQVTM and ANQGSEA. The CDR3 DNA reads TGCAGCGTTGACCGGGACAGGGGGCGAAGGACTGAAGCTTTCTTT. Translating it yields CSVDRDRGRRTEAFF.

This chain joins TRBV27 and TRBJ1-6, with a tentative D call TRBD1 (6 bases). Trimming took 4 bases from V and 8 from J, leaving 15 bases between them. The CDR3 has 15 residues. CDR1 is MNHEY and CDR2 is SMNVEV in the germline V gene (reference sequence). The CDR3: CASSYLGARDSPLHF. CDR3 coding DNA: TGTGCCAGCAGTTATTTGGGGGCGAGGGATTCACCCCTCCACTTT.